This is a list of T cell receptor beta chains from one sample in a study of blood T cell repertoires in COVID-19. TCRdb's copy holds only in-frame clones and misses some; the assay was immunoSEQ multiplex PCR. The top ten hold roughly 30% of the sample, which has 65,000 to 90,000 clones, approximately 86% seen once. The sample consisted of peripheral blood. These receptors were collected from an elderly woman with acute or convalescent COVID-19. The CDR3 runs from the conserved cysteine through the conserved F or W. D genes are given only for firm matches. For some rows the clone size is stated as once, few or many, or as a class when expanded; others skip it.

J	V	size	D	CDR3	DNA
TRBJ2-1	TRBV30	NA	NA	CAWSPSGVVGPYNEQFF	TGTGCCTGGAGTCCCTCGGGAGTTGTAGGTCCCTACAATGAGCAGTTCTTC
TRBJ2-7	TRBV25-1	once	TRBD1	CASSWTGPYEQYF	TGTGCCAGCAGTTGGACAGGGCCTTACGAGCAGTACTTC
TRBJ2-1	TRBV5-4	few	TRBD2	CASSPGTGRRTSGRFYEQFF	TGTGCCAGCAGCCCTGGGACAGGGCGAAGGACTAGCGGGAGATTTTATGAGCAGTTCTTC
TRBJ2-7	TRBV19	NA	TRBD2	CASSSSGPSYEQYF	TGTGCCAGTAGTTCTAGCGGGCCTTCCTACGAGCAGTACTTC
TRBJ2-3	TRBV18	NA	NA	CASSPPGLSTDTQYF	TGTGCCAGCTCACCACCCGGGTTGAGTACAGATACGCAGTATTTT
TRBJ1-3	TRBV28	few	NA	CASSASRVSGNTIYF	TGTGCCAGCAGTGCCTCCCGGGTCTCTGGAAACACCATATATTTT
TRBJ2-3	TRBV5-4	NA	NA	CASSFSRSTDTQYF	TGTGCCAGCAGCTTTTCCCGGAGCACAGATACGCAGTATTTT
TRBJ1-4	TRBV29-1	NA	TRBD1	CSVGTGATNEKLFF	TGCAGCGTCGGGACAGGGGCAACTAATGAAAAACTGTTTTTT
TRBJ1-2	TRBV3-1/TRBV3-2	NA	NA	CASSQETGVNGYTF	TGTGCCAGCAGCCAAGAGACCGGGGTTAATGGCTACACCTTC
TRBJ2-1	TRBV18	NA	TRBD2	CASSPPSPSGNEQFF	TGTGCCAGCTCACCACCGTCCCCTAGCGGTAATGAGCAGTTCTTC
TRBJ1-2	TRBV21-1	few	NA	CASQGYGYTF	TGTGCCAGCCAGGGCTATGGCTACACCTTC
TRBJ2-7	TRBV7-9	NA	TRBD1	CASSITGQSSFEQYF	TGTGCCAGCAGCATAACGGGACAGTCCAGCTTCGAGCAGTACTTC
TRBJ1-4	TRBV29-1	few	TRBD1	CSVGQGGEKLFF	TGCAGCGTGGGACAGGGCGGTGAAAAACTGTTTTTT
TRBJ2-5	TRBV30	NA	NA	CAWRYGSETQYF	TGTGCCTGGAGGTACGGGAGCGAGACCCAGTACTTC
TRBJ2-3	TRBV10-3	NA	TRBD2	CAISGSGTVDTQYF	TGTGCCATCAGTGGTAGCGGGACGGTAGATACGCAGTATTTT
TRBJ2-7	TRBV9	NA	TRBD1	CAKTRDSAYEQYF	TGTGCCAAAACCCGGGACAGTGCCTACGAGCAGTACTTC
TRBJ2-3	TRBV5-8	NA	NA	CASSLETSSDTQYF	TGTGCCAGCAGCTTGGAAACTAGCTCAGATACGCAGTATTTT
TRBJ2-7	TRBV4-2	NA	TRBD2	CASSHGPRTSGMYEQYF	TGTGCCAGCAGCCACGGTCCCAGGACTAGCGGGATGTACGAGCAGTACTTC
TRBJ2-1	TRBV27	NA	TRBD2	CASSPGGSVWNEQFF	TGTGCCAGCAGTCCGGGAGGGTCGGTTTGGAATGAGCAGTTCTTC
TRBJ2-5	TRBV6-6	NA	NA	CASSDGVHWETQYF	TGTGCCAGCAGTGACGGGGTTCACTGGGAGACCCAGTACTTC
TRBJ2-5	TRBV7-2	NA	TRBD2	CASSLNGRAQETQYF	TGTGCCAGCAGCTTAAACGGGAGGGCCCAAGAGACCCAGTACTTC
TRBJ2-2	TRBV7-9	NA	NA	CASSLGDSQPGELFF	TGTGCCAGCAGCTTAGGCGACAGCCAACCCGGGGAGCTGTTTTTT
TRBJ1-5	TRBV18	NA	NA	CASSPSSDQPQHF	TGTGCCAGCTCACCGAGCAGCGATCAGCCCCAGCATTTT
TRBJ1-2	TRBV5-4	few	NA	CASSWGRGRSGYTF	TGTGCCAGCAGCTGGGGCCGGGGGAGGAGTGGCTACACCTTC
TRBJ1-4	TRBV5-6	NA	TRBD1	CASSWGQPNEKLFF	TGTGCCAGCAGCTGGGGACAGCCTAATGAAAAACTGTTTTTT
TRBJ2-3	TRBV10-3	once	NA	CAIGQGTDTQYF	TGTGCCATCGGTCAGGGCACAGATACGCAGTATTTT
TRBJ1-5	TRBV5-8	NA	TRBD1	CASSSGQESNQPQHF	TGTGCCAGCAGCTCTGGACAGGAAAGCAATCAGCCCCAGCATTTT
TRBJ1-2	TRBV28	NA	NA	CASRTDTDGGYTF	TGTGCCAGCAGAACGGACACGGATGGGGGCTACACCTTC
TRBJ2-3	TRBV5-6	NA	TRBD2	CASSRLAGADTQYF	TGTGCCAGCAGCCGACTAGCGGGGGCAGATACGCAGTATTTT
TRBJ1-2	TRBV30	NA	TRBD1	CAWRLQGEFGYTF	TGTGCCTGGAGGTTACAGGGGGAATTCGGCTACACCTTC
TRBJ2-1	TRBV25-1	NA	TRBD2	CASSDWTSGRNSYNEQFF	TGTGCCAGCAGTGACTGGACTAGCGGGAGAAACTCCTACAATGAGCAGTTCTTC
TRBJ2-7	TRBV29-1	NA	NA	CSVVAGSPLYEQYF	TGCAGCGTTGTGGCGGGCTCCCCCCTCTACGAGCAGTACTTC
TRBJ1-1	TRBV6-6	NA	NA	CASSYTMNTEAFF	TGTGCCAGCAGTTACACTATGAACACTGAAGCTTTCTTT
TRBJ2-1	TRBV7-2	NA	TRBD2	CASSILAGRKEQFF	TGTGCCAGCAGTATTTTAGCGGGACGAAAAGAGCAGTTCTTC
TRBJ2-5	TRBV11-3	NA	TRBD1	CASSGDRYQETQYF	TGTGCCAGCAGCGGGGACAGGTACCAAGAGACCCAGTACTTC
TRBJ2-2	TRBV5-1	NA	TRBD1	CASSLATNRGFNTGELFF	TGCGCCAGCAGCTTGGCTACAAACAGGGGTTTTAACACCGGGGAGCTGTTTTTT
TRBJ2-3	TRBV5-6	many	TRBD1	CASSFRTGGSTDTQYF	TGTGCCAGCAGCTTCAGGACAGGGGGCTCTACAGATACGCAGTATTTT
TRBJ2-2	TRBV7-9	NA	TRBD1	CASSGQGTGELFF	TGTGCCAGCAGCGGACAGGGAACCGGGGAGCTGTTTTTT
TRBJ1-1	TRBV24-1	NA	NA	CATSDPGDPGTEAFF	TGTGCCACCAGTGACCCGGGGGACCCGGGTACTGAAGCTTTCTTT
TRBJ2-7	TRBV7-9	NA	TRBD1	CASSSDRHSDEQYF	TGTGCCAGCAGCTCGGACAGGCATTCGGACGAGCAGTACTTC
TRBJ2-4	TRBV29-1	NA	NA	CSVAPGANIQYF	TGCAGCGTTGCTCCAGGCGCGAACATTCAGTACTTC
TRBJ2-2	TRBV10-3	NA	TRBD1	CAIRDREVGELFF	TGTGCCATCAGGGACAGGGAGGTCGGGGAGCTGTTTTTT
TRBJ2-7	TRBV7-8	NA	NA	CASSLVPKNTGSYEQYF	TGTGCCAGCAGCTTAGTCCCGAAAAATACCGGCTCCTACGAGCAGTACTTC
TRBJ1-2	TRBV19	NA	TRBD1	CASSFRTGYLDGYTF	TGTGCCAGTAGTTTCCGGACAGGGTATTTGGATGGCTACACCTTC
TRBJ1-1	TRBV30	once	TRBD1	CAWSTGANTEAFF	TGTGCCTGGAGTACAGGGGCCAACACTGAAGCTTTCTTT
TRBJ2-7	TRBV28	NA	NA	CASSPRQAHEQYF	TGTGCCAGCAGTCCGCGACAGGCCCACGAGCAGTACTTC
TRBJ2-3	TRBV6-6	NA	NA	CASSQNRGHIGTRTDTQYF	TGTGCCAGCAGTCAAAACAGGGGTCACATCGGGACTAGAACAGATACGCAGTATTTT
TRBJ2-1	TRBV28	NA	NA	CASSLRHEQFF	TGTGCCAGCAGCCTACGCCACGAGCAGTTCTTC
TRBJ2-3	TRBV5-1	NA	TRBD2	CASRASGATDTQYF	TGCGCCAGCAGGGCTAGCGGGGCCACAGATACGCAGTATTTT